This T cell receptor beta chain was sequenced for a study of beta chain features in type 1 diabetes. Overall study results and limits: Whether HLA type affects TCRB rearrangement stayed undetermined in the present work.

Notes on this clone: Its antigen is unidentified.

Sequenced material consisted of expressed TCRB transcripts (all of the isolated RNA was reverse transcribed). Using immunoSEQ multiplex PCR, the repertoire was profiled, and TCRdb retains in-frame clones only, with some absent. The profile shows roughly 350,000 clones, roughly 9.6% of them singletons. The specimen sequenced was naive CD4+ T cells from blood. This TCR came from a woman aged 25-40 years in good health.

In nucleotides, the CDR3 is TGTGCCAGCTCACCAGTCCGGAAGCTGCCCTCGGGGGAGCAGTACTTC. Translating gives CASSPVRKLPSGEQYF. The genes are TRBV18 and TRBJ2-7, with TRBD2 as a possible D gene (5 bases). The germline V and J ends were trimmed by 2 bases and 7 bases, with 21 bases remaining between them. CDR1 and CDR2 from the germline V gene are KGHSH and LQKENI. The CDR3 runs 16 residues.